The present TCR beta chain was sequenced within a study of T cells in Graves' hyperthyroidism and ophthalmopathy. What was amplified from RNA transcripts were TCR beta CDR3 regions. The primer set for the first-round RT-PCR of the TCR CDR3 was HTBI. One entry per CDR3 protein, called by TCRdb with MiXCR from the multiplex PCR reads. The sample shows 450,000 to 700,000 distinct CDR3 sequences, about half of them seen only once. V lost 4 bases and J 1 base, leaving 14 bases between the germline ends. Germline-derived CDR1 and CDR2 are LNHNV and YYDKDF (reference sequence). This CDR3 contains 15 residues.

This rearrangement joins TRBV15 to TRBJ2-7; TRBD1 or TRBD2 may be the D gene (5 bases each). This TCR derives from an adult woman with Graves' disease, either hyperthyroidism or ophthalmopathy (not recorded which). Sequenced input: peripheral blood or thyroid tissue (not recorded which). CDR3 residues: CATSIGTARSYEQYF. CDR3 DNA sequence: TGTGCCACCAGCATTGGGACCGCTCGATCCTACGAGCAGTACTTC.